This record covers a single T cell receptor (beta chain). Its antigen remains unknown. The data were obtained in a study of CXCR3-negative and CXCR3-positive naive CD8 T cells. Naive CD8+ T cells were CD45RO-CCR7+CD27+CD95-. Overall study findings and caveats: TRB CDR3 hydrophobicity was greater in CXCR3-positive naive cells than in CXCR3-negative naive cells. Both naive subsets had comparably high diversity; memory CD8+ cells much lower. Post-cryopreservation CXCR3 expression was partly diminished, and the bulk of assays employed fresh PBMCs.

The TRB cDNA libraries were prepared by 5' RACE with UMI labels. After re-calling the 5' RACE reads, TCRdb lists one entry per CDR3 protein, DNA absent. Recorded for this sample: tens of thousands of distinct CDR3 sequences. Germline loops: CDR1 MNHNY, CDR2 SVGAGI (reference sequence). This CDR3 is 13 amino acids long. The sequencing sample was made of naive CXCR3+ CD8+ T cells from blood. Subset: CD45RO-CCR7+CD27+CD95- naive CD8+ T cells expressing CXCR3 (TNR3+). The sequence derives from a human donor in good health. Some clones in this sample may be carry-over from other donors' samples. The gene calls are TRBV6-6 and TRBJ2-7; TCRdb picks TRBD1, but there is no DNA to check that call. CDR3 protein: CASSHPDNREQYF.